A selection of T cell receptor beta chains follows, all from one sample in a study of long-term antiretroviral therapy in people with HIV. The protocol was immunoSEQ multiplex PCR, while the TCRdb copy is restricted to in-frame clones and leaves out a portion. This repertoire shows 30,000 or so clones, 88% found once; its top ten account for about 4%. Sequences were derived from unsorted PBMCs, sampled 0.5 years after starting antiretroviral therapy. All receptors derive from a woman between 18 and 29 years old with HIV. The CDR3 runs from the conserved cysteine through the conserved F or W. Fields, in order: clone size, V gene, D gene, J gene, CDR3 DNA, CDR3 protein. A D gene is named only where the DNA matches it firmly. A clone size is listed for some rows: how often the clone was seen (once, few, many), or a class if it is expanded.

>NA|TRBV11-3|NA|TRBJ2-3
TGTGCCAGCAGCCAGCGGGACAATGCAGGAGATACGCAGTATTTT
CASSQRDNAGDTQYF
>NA|TRBV7-2|NA|TRBJ1-1
TGTGCCAGCAGCTCTTGGGGGGGCACTGAAGCTTTCTTT
CASSSWGGTEAFF
>NA|TRBV29-1|NA|TRBJ1-4
TGCAGCGTTGACGACTATGGACAGAATGAAAAACTGTTTTTT
CSVDDYGQNEKLFF
>NA|TRBV28|NA|TRBJ2-7
TGTGCCAGCGGGGTAGGGGCCTACGAGCAGTACTTC
CASGVGAYEQYF
>NA|TRBV2|NA|TRBJ1-1
TGTGCCAAGCGACGGGGACTCATGAACACTGAAGCTTTCTTT
CAKRRGLMNTEAFF
>once|TRBV15|TRBD2|TRBJ2-1
TGTGCCACCAGCATCCTTAGCGGGAGGCACAATGAGCAGTTCTTC
CATSILSGRHNEQFF
>NA|TRBV9|TRBD1|TRBJ1-4
TGTGCCAGCAGCGTAGAAAGGACAGGCGGCAATGAAAAACTGTTTTTT
CASSVERTGGNEKLFF
>NA|TRBV5-1|NA|TRBJ2-2
TGCGCCAGCAGCTTGGTCAGGGGAGGCACCGGGGAGCTGTTTTTT
CASSLVRGGTGELFF
>few|TRBV19|NA|TRBJ1-5
TGTGCCAGTACCCCTGGGGCCGCTAATCAGCCCCAGCATTTT
CASTPGAANQPQHF
>NA|TRBV5-1|NA|TRBJ2-1
TGCGCCAGCAGCTTGGCAGGGGCCTACAATGAGCAGTTCTTC
CASSLAGAYNEQFF
>NA|TRBV11-2|TRBD2|TRBJ2-1
TGTGCCAGCAGCCCACGATATAGCGGGTTTATATCCTACAATGAGCAGTTCTTC
CASSPRYSGFISYNEQFF
>NA|TRBV7-7|NA|TRBJ2-5
TGTGCTAGCAGCCCAGAGGGACGGAAAGAGACCCAGTACTTC
CASSPEGRKETQYF
>once|TRBV5-1|TRBD2|TRBJ2-5
TGCGCCAGCAGCTTGGGACTAGCGGAAAAGTCCCTCGAGACCCAGTACTTC
CASSLGLAEKSLETQYF
>once|TRBV27|TRBD2|TRBJ2-5
TGTGCCAGTCACCCCCTCGGAGCGGGAGGGGGAGAGACCCAGTACTTC
CASHPLGAGGGETQYF
>NA|TRBV6-6|TRBD2|TRBJ2-5
TGTGCCAGCAGTCCCTTCGGTAGCGGGGGCCTAGAGACCCAGTACTTC
CASSPFGSGGLETQYF
>NA|TRBV28|NA|TRBJ2-5
TGTGCCAGCAGCCTGCCGGGCCAAGAGACCCAGTACTTC
CASSLPGQETQYF
>NA|TRBV4-2|NA|TRBJ1-5
TGTGCCAGCAGCCAAATTTCATACAGGGGCAATCAGCCCCAGCATTTT
CASSQISYRGNQPQHF
>once|TRBV28|TRBD1|TRBJ1-3
TGTGCCAGCAGCCCCCAGGCGACAGGGTCCCTCTCTGGAAACACCATATATTTT
CASSPQATGSLSGNTIYF
>NA|TRBV5-1|TRBD1|TRBJ1-5
TGCGCCAGCAGCTTCAGACCACGTCGGGACAGGGGACTCAATCAGCCCCAGCATTTT
CASSFRPRRDRGLNQPQHF
>NA|TRBV28|NA|TRBJ1-2
TGTGCCAGCAGTTTATGGAGGACAGCCGAGACGTACTATGGCTACACCTTC
CASSLWRTAETYYGYTF
>few|TRBV7-9|TRBD1|TRBJ1-2
TGTGCCAGCAGCCGGACAGGGGATGGCTACACCTTC
CASSRTGDGYTF
>NA|TRBV5-8|NA|TRBJ2-7
TGTGCCAGCGGATCGTCTGGGGTCTACTACCTACGTCGCGAGCAGTACTTC
CASGSSGVYYLRREQYF
>once|TRBV6-6|TRBD2|TRBJ2-1
TGTGCCAGCAGTCTTAGCGGGAATACCTACAATGAGCAGTTCTTC
CASSLSGNTYNEQFF
>NA|TRBV5-1|TRBD2|TRBJ2-7
TGCGCCAGCAGCTTGGATCTAGCGGGAGTGTACGAGCAGTACTTC
CASSLDLAGVYEQYF
>NA|TRBV9|TRBD2|TRBJ2-1
TGTGCCAGCAGCGTAGAGACTAGCGGGTACCGCAATGAGCAGTTCTTC
CASSVETSGYRNEQFF
>NA|TRBV15|NA|TRBJ1-2
TGTGCCACCAGCAGAGATATGGGCAGGGTGGGGCATGGCTACACCTTC
CATSRDMGRVGHGYTF
>few|TRBV7-9|NA|TRBJ2-3
TGTGCCAGCAGCGAAGGACCTTACACAGATACGCAGTATTTT
CASSEGPYTDTQYF
>few|TRBV7-2|NA|TRBJ2-1
TGTGCCAGCAGTTCCCAGCGGGATGAGCAGTTCTTC
CASSSQRDEQFF
>NA|TRBV5-6|NA|TRBJ1-1
TGTGCCAGCAGTCCCGGGGGCATGGGCACTGAAGCTTTCTTT
CASSPGGMGTEAFF
>NA|TRBV7-2|NA|TRBJ2-2
TGTGCCAGCAGCTTTTCGAGAGGGCCCGGGGAGCTGTTTTTT
CASSFSRGPGELFF
>NA|TRBV10-3|NA|TRBJ1-4
TGTGCCATCAGTGCCGATGAAAAACTGTTTTTT
CAISADEKLFF
>NA|TRBV25-1|NA|TRBJ1-6
TGTGCCAGCAGGGAGCGGGCGGATTCACCCCTCCACTTT
CASRERADSPLHF
>NA|TRBV18|NA|TRBJ1-2
TGTGCCAGCTCACCAATGCAGGGCCGGGGTATTTTCTCTGGCTACACCTTC
CASSPMQGRGIFSGYTF
>once|TRBV7-3|NA|TRBJ2-5
TGTGCCAGCAGCCCGGGACTGCTCGAGACCCAGTACTTC
CASSPGLLETQYF
>NA|TRBV2|NA|TRBJ1-3
TGTGCCAGCAGTGAGTGGGGGGCCGCCATATATTTT
CASSEWGAAIYF
>NA|TRBV11-2|NA|TRBJ1-6
TGTGCCAGCAGCTTAAGAGACTCCTATAATTCACCCCTCCACTTT
CASSLRDSYNSPLHF
>NA|TRBV28|NA|TRBJ2-3
TGTGCCAGCACCGGGACCGAAAGAGGTACGCAGTATTTT
CASTGTERGTQYF
>NA|TRBV4-3|TRBD2|TRBJ2-7
TGCGCCAGCAGCCCCGGGACTAGCGGAACCTACGAGCAGTACTTC
CASSPGTSGTYEQYF
>NA|TRBV27|NA|TRBJ2-7
TGTGCCAGCGGGCGTAGAGTTGGGCAGTACTTC
CASGRRVGQYF
>NA|TRBV28|TRBD1|TRBJ1-2
TGTGCCAGCAGTCTAATATCTTCGGACAGGGCTGGGGGCTACACCTTC
CASSLISSDRAGGYTF
>NA|TRBV27|TRBD2|TRBJ2-7
TGTGCCAGCAGTTTAAAGCGCGGGAGATTTGAGCAGTACTTC
CASSLKRGRFEQYF
>NA|TRBV7-2|NA|TRBJ2-7
TGTGCCAGCAGCTTTGGACAGACCGAGCAGTACTTC
CASSFGQTEQYF
>NA|TRBV13|NA|TRBJ2-2
TGTGCCAGCAGCTTTCCCGGGACTTATAACACCGGGGAGCTGTTTTTT
CASSFPGTYNTGELFF
>few|TRBV7-3|NA|TRBJ2-7
TGTGCCAGCAGCGTATCAGGAACATACTACGAGCAGTACTTC
CASSVSGTYYEQYF
>NA|TRBV19|NA|TRBJ2-7
TGTGCCAGTAGTCCCCGTTCGGACTACGAGCAGTACTTC
CASSPRSDYEQYF
>few|TRBV7-2|NA|TRBJ1-5
TGTGCCAGCAGCTTAGTCGGCAATCAGCCCCAGCATTTT
CASSLVGNQPQHF
>NA|TRBV7-3|TRBD2|TRBJ2-7
TGTGCCAGCAGCTTAATCCCCGGGACTAGCGGGAGCTACGAGCAGTACTTC
CASSLIPGTSGSYEQYF
>NA|TRBV28|NA|TRBJ1-2
TGTGCCAGCAGTATAAGGATCCTGGATGGCTACACCTTC
CASSIRILDGYTF
>NA|TRBV27|NA|TRBJ2-7
TGTGCCAGCAGTTTATCGGCCGATAGGCCCGTCGAGCAGTACTTC
CASSLSADRPVEQYF
>NA|TRBV27|NA|TRBJ2-7
TGTGCCAGCAGATACACTAGGAAGCCCTACGAGCAGTACTTC
CASRYTRKPYEQYF
>NA|TRBV19|TRBD1|TRBJ1-2
TGTGCCAGTAGTTGGGCAGGGGGCAACTATGGCTACACCTTC
CASSWAGGNYGYTF
>NA|TRBV7-9|NA|TRBJ1-2
TGTGCCAGCAGCTTAGCCCAACAGGATACTTACTATGGCTACACCTTC
CASSLAQQDTYYGYTF
>NA|TRBV6-1|NA|TRBJ1-2
TGTGCCATTGGGATCGGGGGCTTTGGCTATGGCTACACCTTC
CAIGIGGFGYGYTF
>once|TRBV7-9|TRBD2|TRBJ2-3
TGTGCCAGCAGCCCGTGGGGAGGGCCGAGGGCAGATACGCAGTATTTT
CASSPWGGPRADTQYF
>NA|TRBV6-6|TRBD1|TRBJ1-3
TGTGCCAGCAAATTAGGGGGCCCGAAGACTGGAAACACCATATATTTT
CASKLGGPKTGNTIYF
>NA|TRBV7-9|NA|TRBJ2-7
TGTGCCAGCAGCTTATTGGGGCTGAACTCCTACGAGCAGTACTTC
CASSLLGLNSYEQYF
>NA|TRBV19|NA|TRBJ2-5
TGTGCCAGTAGTCCAAGGGGGGCGGGCAAACCGTACCAAGAGACCCAGTACTTC
CASSPRGAGKPYQETQYF